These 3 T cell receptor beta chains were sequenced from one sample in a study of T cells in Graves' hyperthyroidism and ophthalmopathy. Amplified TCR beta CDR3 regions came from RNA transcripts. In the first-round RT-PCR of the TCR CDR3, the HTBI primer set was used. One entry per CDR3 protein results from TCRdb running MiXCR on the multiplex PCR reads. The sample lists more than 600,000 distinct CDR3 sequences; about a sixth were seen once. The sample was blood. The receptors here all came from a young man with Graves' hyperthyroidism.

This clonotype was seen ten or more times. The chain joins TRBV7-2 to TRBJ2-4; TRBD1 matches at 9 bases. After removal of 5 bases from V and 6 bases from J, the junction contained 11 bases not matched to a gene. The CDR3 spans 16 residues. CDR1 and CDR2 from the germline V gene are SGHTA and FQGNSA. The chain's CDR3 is CASSPGGGQGRNIQYF. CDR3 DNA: TGTGCCAGCAGCCCTGGAGGGGGACAGGGCAGAAACATTCAGTACTTC.

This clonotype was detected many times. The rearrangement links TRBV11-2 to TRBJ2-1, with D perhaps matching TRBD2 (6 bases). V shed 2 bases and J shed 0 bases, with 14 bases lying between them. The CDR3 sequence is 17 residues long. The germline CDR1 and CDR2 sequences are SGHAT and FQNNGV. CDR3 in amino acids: CASSLHGGTSSYNEQFF. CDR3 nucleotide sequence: TGTGCCAGCAGCTTACATGGCGGGACGAGCTCCTACAATGAGCAGTTCTTC.

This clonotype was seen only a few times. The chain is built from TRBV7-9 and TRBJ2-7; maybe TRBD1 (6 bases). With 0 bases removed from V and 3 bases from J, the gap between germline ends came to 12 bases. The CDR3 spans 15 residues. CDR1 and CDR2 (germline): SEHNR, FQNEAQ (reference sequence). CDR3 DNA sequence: TGTGCCAGCAGCTTAGCCAGGGGTTATTTCTACGAGCAGTACTTC. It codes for CASSLARGYFYEQYF. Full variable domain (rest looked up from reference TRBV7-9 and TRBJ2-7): DTGVSQNPRHKITKRGQNVTFRCDPISEHNRLYWYRQTLGQGPEFLTYFQNEAQLEKSRLLSDRFSAERPKGSFSTLEIQRTEQGDSAMYLCASSLARGYFYEQYFGPGTRLTVT.